The 25 T cell receptor beta chains below come from one sample, sequenced in a study of blood T cells in healthy people across ages. The second PCR ran about 6 to 12 cycles with a sample-barcoded 5' primer and J-beta primers. TCRdb analysed the 5' RACE reads with MiXCR anew, one entry per CDR3 protein. This table has 800,000 or so distinct CDR3 sequences, around half appearing once. Sequences were obtained from blood. These receptor sequences come from a man older than 75 in good health.

V is TRBV11-3 and J is TRBJ2-5; D is unclear. The CDR3 has 14 amino acids. Looked up from germline, CDR1 is SGHNT and CDR2 is YENEEA. Trimming removed 1 base from V and 5 bases from J, with 11 bases in between. CDR3 in amino acids: CASSLGGWRETQYF. CDR3 DNA sequence: TGTGCCAGCAGCTTAGGTGGCTGGCGGGAGACCCAGTACTTC.

This clonotype turned up a few times. V usage is TRBV12-3 or TRBV12-4 and J usage is TRBJ1-5, with D unclear. CDR3 length equals 13 residues. V was clipped by 8 bases and J by 4 bases, with 12 bases between them. The CDR3 loop reads CASGTDTNQPQHF. The CDR3 nucleotides read TGTGCCAGCGGTACGGATACTAATCAGCCCCAGCATTTT.

This clonotype was seen a single time. The rearrangement uses TRBV6-2 or TRBV6-3 and TRBJ2-7; a weak D match, TRBD2 (5 bases). The CDR3 is made up of 16 amino acids. Deletions cut 3 bases from V and 2 bases from J, with 17 bases between. Germline V gene data show CDR1 as MNHEY and CDR2 as SVGEGT. The CDR3 loop reads CASSYTPGGSAYEQYF. Written as DNA, the CDR3 is TGTGCCAGCAGTTATACCCCGGGCGGGTCCGCCTACGAGCAGTACTTC.

The V and J genes are TRBV2 and TRBJ2-7; no definite D call. The V and J ends lost 8 bases and 4 bases respectively, with 15 bases between them. The CDR3 sequence is 13 residues long. CDR1 is SNHLY and CDR2 is FYNNEI in the germline V gene. In DNA, the CDR3 is TGTGCCAGCCTCGAGGAATTTGCGTACGAGCAGTACTTC. Residues: CASLEEFAYEQYF.

The chain combines TRBV29-1 with TRBJ2-1; D is ambiguous. Germline V gives CDR1 SQVTM, CDR2 ANQGSEA. The CDR3 has 14 amino acids. Trimming shortened V by 1 base and J by 1 base, and 8 bases separated the two germline ends. DNA of the CDR3: TGCAGCGTTGAAGCTAGTCCTTCCTACAATGAGCAGTTCTTC. It translates to CSVEASPSYNEQFF.

Notes on this clonotype: Possible read error: a much larger clone is one base away. This sequence joins TRBV7-9 and TRBJ2-4; D is undetermined. Gene TRBJ2-7 matches the end of the DNA better, so the J call may be wrong. Germline CDR1 SEHNR, CDR2 FQNEAQ (reference sequence). This CDR3 is built from 12 residues. The CDR3, as DNA: TGTTCCAGCAGCTCCCTCCCCTACGAGCAGTACTTC. It translates to CSSSSLPYEQYF.

This chain connects TRBV10-3 to TRBJ2-7, with 9 bases fitting TRBD1. The J call may not be correct, given that the DNA end is closer to TRBJ2-5. Germline assignment: CDR1 ENHRY and CDR2 SYGVKD. This CDR3 region has 15 residues. CDR3 nucleotide sequence: TGTGCCATCAGGACAGGGGGACCCGAACAAGAGACCCAGTACTTC. Translation gives CAIRTGGPEQETQYF.

In this sample, this clonotype turned up a few times. The chain uses TRBV4-3 and TRBJ2-3, with TRBD2 identical over 10 bases. The length of the CDR3 is 15 residues. With 3 bases clipped from V and 4 bases from J, the junction kept 4 bases outside the gene matches. Germline V gene data show CDR1 as LGHNA and CDR2 as YSLEER. Here the CDR3 reads CASSQTGTSADTQYF. The CDR3 coding sequence is TGCGCCAGCAGCCAGACCGGGACTAGCGCAGATACGCAGTATTTT.

This clonotype was seen repeatedly, ten times or more. The chain links TRBV7-2 to TRBJ2-2, with a possible D match to TRBD1 (6 bases). In germline, CDR1 is SGHTA, CDR2 FQGNSA. V was clipped by 5 bases and J by 4 bases, with 11 bases between them. The CDR3 totals 14 residues. CDR3 bases: TGTGCCAGCAGCCCAAACAGGGTCACCGGGGAGCTGTTTTTT. It codes for CASSPNRVTGELFF.

The chain recombines TRBV30 with TRBJ2-7; TRBD1 aligns across 11 bases. Germline V gene data show CDR1 as GTSNPN and CDR2 as SVGIG (reference sequence). The CDR3 covers 15 residues. The V segment lost 2 bases and the J segment 5 bases; nucleotides outside the gene matches: 8. CDR3 in DNA: TGTGCCTGGAGTAGAGGGACAGGGGGTGTCCACGAGCAGTACTTC. It codes for CAWSRGTGGVHEQYF.

This clonotype occurred once. The V and J genes are TRBV5-1 and TRBJ2-3; D unclear. CDR1 SGHRS and CDR2 YFSETQ come from the germline V gene. V shed 2 bases and J shed 1 base, with 8 bases lying between them. CDR3 size: 14 residues. CDR3 bases: TGCGCCAGCAGCTTTCAAGAGGGCACAGATACGCAGTATTTT. Protein: CASSFQEGTDTQYF.

The chain is built from TRBV7-3 and TRBJ2-1; TRBD1 is a possible D gene (5 bases). Looked up from germline, CDR1 is SGHTA and CDR2 is FQGTGA. There are 13 residues in the CDR3. The ends were cut back, 2 bases at V and 5 bases at J, with 7 bases in the middle. CDR3 nucleotides: TGTGCCAGCAGCTTAGACAGCGACAATGAGCAGTTCTTC. This codes for CASSLDSDNEQFF.

As regards this clonotype: This may be a read error, as it is one base from a much larger clone. The J gene is TRBJ2-5, the V gene TRBV10-3; D gene unclear. Germline CDR1 ENHRY, CDR2 SYGVKD. This CDR3 contains 15 residues. The CDR3 DNA reads as TGTGCCATCAGTGGGTCGGCCTCCAACCAGGAGACCCAGTACTTC. Encoded protein: CAISGSASNQETQYF.

The chain joins TRBV20-1 to TRBJ2-5, with D hard to call. Germline CDR1 and CDR2: DFQATT and SNEGSKA (reference sequence). The CDR3 has 12 amino acids. Trimming removed 4 bases at V and 7 bases at J, with 13 bases between. The CDR3 DNA sequence: TGCAGTGCTATTTCCGTCGCAGGGACCCAGTACTTC. This encodes CSAISVAGTQYF.

This clonotype showed up many times. This sequence joins TRBV5-1 and TRBJ2-6, with D unclear. V was pared by 7 bases and J by 0 bases, with 11 bases between. The CDR3 has 15 residues. Germline loops: CDR1 SGHRS, CDR2 YFSETQ. The CDR3 spells CASATQNSGANVLTF. The CDR3 region has the DNA TGCGCCAGCGCCACTCAGAACTCTGGGGCCAACGTCCTGACTTTC. The variable domain in full, with the rest retrieved from reference TRBV5-1 and TRBJ2-6, is KAGVTQTPRYLIKTRGQQVTLSCSPISGHRSVSWYQQTPGQGLQFLFEYFSETQRNKGNFPGRFSGRQFSNSRSEMNVSTLELGDSALYLCASATQNSGANVLTFGAGSRLTVL.

With regard to this clonotype: A much larger clone lies a single base off, so this may be a read error. The rearrangement uses TRBV5-1 and TRBJ2-7; D unresolved. The DNA end lines up better with TRBJ2-5; the J call may be wrong. From germline, CDR1 is SGHRS and CDR2 YFSETQ. CDR3 size: 14 residues. CDR3 region: CDSSLNPASETQYF. The CDR3, as DNA: TGCGACAGCAGCTTAAATCCAGCGTCGGAGACCCAGTACTTC.

The chain links TRBV21-1 to TRBJ1-2; TRBD1 is taken as the D call from the table, unchecked against the DNA. TRBV21-1 is reported as a pseudogene. This CDR3 spans 12 amino acids. This CDR3 is CASSTGQGDYTF. The DNA for the CDR3 is TGTGCCAGCAGCACCGGACAGGGCGACTACACCTTC.

The sample holds a few counts of this clonotype. This chain links TRBV10-3 with TRBJ1-5; unclear D gene. CDR1 is ENHRY and CDR2 is SYGVKD in the germline V gene. The CDR3 is made up of 13 amino acids. The V end lost 0 bases, the J end lost 1 base, and 1 base lay between the germline ends. CDR3 sequence reads: CAISESSNQPQHF. The CDR3 nucleotides are TGTGCCATCAGTGAGTCCAGCAATCAGCCCCAGCATTTT.

This clonotype was picked up a small number of times. The J gene is TRBJ1-1, the V gene TRBV11-3; D is unresolved. V gave up 3 bases and J gave up 6 bases, with 8 bases separating them. The V gene's germline CDR1 is SGHNT and CDR2 YENEEA. The CDR3 covers 12 residues. CDR3 in amino acids: CASSFRASEAFF. In DNA, the CDR3 is TGTGCCAGCAGCTTCAGAGCCTCTGAAGCTTTCTTT.

The chain uses TRBV29-1 and TRBJ2-1; 8 bases map to TRBD2. The CDR3 contains 14 residues. CDR1 is SQVTM, CDR2 ANQGSEA, per germline. J lost 2 bases, V lost 5 bases, and 5 bases had no gene match. The CDR3 loop reads CSVNSGETYNEQFF. The CDR3 DNA is TGCAGCGTTAATAGCGGGGAGACCTACAATGAGCAGTTCTTC.

The V call is TRBV2, the J call TRBJ1-5, with D tentatively TRBD1 (6 bases). Trimming shortened V by 6 bases and J by 6 bases, and 18 bases separated the two germline ends. Germline assignment: CDR1 SNHLY and CDR2 FYNNEI. This CDR3 contains 15 residues. The CDR3 coding sequence is TGTGCCAGCAGAGACCCTAGGGGGGAAGGTCAGCCCCAGCATTTT. Residues: CASRDPRGEGQPQHF.

J is TRBJ2-4 and V is TRBV6-1; TRBD1 aligns across 7 bases. The assigned J gene may be wrong: the sequence end matches TRBJ2-7 better. The CDR3 is 17 amino acids. Germline CDR1 and CDR2: MNHNS and SASEGT. CDR3 amino acids: CASSETGLAFGPYEQYF. The CDR3 coding sequence is TGTGCCAGCAGTGAGACAGGGTTGGCTTTCGGACCCTACGAGCAGTACTTC.

This clonotype was found many times. The CDR3 here is CSVAKWADSTDTQYF. In DNA, the CDR3 is TGCAGCGTAGCTAAGTGGGCGGATAGCACAGATACGCAGTATTTT. The chain has TRBV29-1 and TRBJ2-3, with D unclear. Germline lookup yields CDR1 SQVTM and CDR2 ANQGSEA. The CDR3 runs to 15 residues. The V gene lost 6 bases and the J gene lost 0 bases, with 16 bases spanning the gap.

This chain connects TRBV20-1 to TRBJ2-1; D ambiguous. There are 10 residues in the CDR3. The germline V gene encodes CDR1 DFQATT and CDR2 SNEGSKA (reference sequence). Trimming cost V 3 bases and J 7 bases, with 4 bases left between them. The CDR3 loop is CSARMNEQFF. The CDR3 nucleotides read TGCAGTGCTAGGATGAATGAGCAGTTCTTC.

This clonotype was counted many times. The genes are TRBV30 and TRBJ2-7; TRBD1 might be the D (6 bases). V was pared by 2 bases and J by 4 bases, with 15 bases between. This CDR3 contains 14 residues. CDR1 and CDR2 from the germline V gene are GTSNPN and SVGIG (reference sequence). The CDR3 DNA reads TGTGCCTGGAGTACAGGGATGGGGTTTTACGAGCAGTACTTC. Encoded protein: CAWSTGMGFYEQYF.